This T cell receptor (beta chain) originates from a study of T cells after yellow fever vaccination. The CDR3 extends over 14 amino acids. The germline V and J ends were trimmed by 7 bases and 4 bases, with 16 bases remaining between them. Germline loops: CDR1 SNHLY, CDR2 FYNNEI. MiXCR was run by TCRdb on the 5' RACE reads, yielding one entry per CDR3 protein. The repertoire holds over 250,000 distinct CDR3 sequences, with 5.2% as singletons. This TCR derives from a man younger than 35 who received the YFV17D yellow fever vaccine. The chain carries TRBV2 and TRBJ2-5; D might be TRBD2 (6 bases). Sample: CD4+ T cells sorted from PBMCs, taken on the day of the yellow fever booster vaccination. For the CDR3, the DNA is TGTGCCAGCAACCGGGGACTGTACCTAGAGACCCAGTACTTC. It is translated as CASNRGLYLETQYF.